This T cell receptor (beta chain) was recorded in a study of cytomegalovirus exposure and HLA in healthy donors. Across the whole study: Earlier sequencing of approximately 200 million T cells yielded around 120 million unique TCR beta sequences.

This PCR relied on a set of 60 Vbeta primers and 13 Jbeta primers. Some clones are missing from TCRdb's copy, which holds only in-frame ones; the method was immunoSEQ multiplex PCR. The sample holds more than 150,000 clones, roughly 85% seen once. V lost 4 bases and J 8 bases, leaving 5 bases between the germline ends. The germline gives CDR1 SEHNR, CDR2 FQNEAQ (reference sequence). This CDR3 spans 10 amino acids. V and J are TRBV7-9 and TRBJ1-2; D not certain. The sample consisted of PBMCs. The origin of this receptor is a man younger than 35 in good health and CMV-seropositive. The CDR3 sequence: CASSSLGYTF. As DNA, the CDR3 is TGTGCCAGCAGCTCTTTAGGCTACACCTTC.